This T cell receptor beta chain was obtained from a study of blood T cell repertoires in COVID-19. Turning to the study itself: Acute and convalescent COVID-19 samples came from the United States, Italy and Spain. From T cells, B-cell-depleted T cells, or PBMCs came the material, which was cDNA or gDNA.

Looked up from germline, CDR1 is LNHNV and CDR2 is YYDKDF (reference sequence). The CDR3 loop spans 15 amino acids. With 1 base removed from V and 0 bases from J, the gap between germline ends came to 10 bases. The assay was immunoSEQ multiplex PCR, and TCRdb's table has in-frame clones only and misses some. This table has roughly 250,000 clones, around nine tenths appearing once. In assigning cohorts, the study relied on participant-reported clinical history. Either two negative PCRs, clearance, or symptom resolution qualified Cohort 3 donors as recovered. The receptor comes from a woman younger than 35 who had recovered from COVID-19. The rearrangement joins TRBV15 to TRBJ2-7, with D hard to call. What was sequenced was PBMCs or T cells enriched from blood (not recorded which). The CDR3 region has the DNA TGTGCCACCAGCAGAGCCGCGGTAAGCTCCTACGAGCAGTACTTC. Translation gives CATSRAAVSSYEQYF.